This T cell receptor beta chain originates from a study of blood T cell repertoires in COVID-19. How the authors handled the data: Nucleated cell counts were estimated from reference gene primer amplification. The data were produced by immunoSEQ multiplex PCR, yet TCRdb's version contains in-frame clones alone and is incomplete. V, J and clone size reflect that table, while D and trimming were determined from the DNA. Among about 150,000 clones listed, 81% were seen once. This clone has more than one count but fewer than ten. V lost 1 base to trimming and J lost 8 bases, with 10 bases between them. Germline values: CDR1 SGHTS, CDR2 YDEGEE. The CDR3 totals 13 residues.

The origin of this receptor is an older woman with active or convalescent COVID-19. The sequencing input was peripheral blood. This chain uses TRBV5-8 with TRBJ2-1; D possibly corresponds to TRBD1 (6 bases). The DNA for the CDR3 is TGTGCCAGCAGCTTGATACAGGGTTATGAGCAGTTCTTC. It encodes CASSLIQGYEQFF.